A single sample is the source of the 18 T cell receptor beta chains below, sequenced in a study of blood T cells in healthy people across ages (dated by TCRdb to between 2014 and 2017). Libraries came from 5' RACE. This sample was sequenced with an Illumina HiSeq 2500. A second about 7 to 11 cycle PCR used a sample-barcoded 5' primer and a J-beta primer mix. TCRdb took the public reads, trimmed them with fastp at Q25, ran MiXCR for clone calling and kept in-frame beta chains. Under each unique CDR3 protein, matching rows form one entry showing the most common genes and DNA. Across this sample there are about 1.6 million distinct CDR3 sequences, with 30% to 40% seen only once. The ten largest account for roughly 12% of the sample. The sequencing input was blood. Source of these receptors: a woman aged 30 to 39 in good health.

This clonotype came up many times. The chain recombines TRBV10-3 with TRBJ2-7; 8 bases fit TRBD2. Germline assignment: CDR1 ENHRY and CDR2 SYGVKD. V dropped 9 bases and J dropped 2; count of bases not matched to a gene: 9. The CDR3 extends over 14 amino acids. The CDR3 region is CAMSSGDLAYEQYF. In DNA, the CDR3 is TGTGCCATGAGTAGCGGGGACCTTGCCTACGAGCAGTACTTC.

The table lists this clonotype with a few counts. The chain employs TRBV5-1 and TRBJ2-3, with D unclear. The CDR3 loop spans 13 amino acids. In germline, CDR1 is SGHRS, CDR2 YFSETQ. Trimming took off 4 bases at V and 2 bases at J, with 8 bases between the two ends. DNA of the CDR3: TGCGCCAGCAGCCACGGATACACAGATACGCAGTATTTT. Its protein is CASSHGYTDTQYF.

The chain combines TRBV7-9 with TRBJ2-1; 7 nucleotides agree with TRBD2. From germline, CDR1 is SEHNR and CDR2 FQNEAQ (reference sequence). The CDR3 totals 17 residues. V lost 4 bases to trimming and J lost 5 bases; unmatched junction nucleotides: 14. The CDR3 is CASSSTISGDGHNEQFF. DNA for the CDR3: TGTGCCAGCAGCTCGACGATAAGCGGGGACGGGCACAATGAGCAGTTCTTC.

The rearrangement joins TRBV29-1 to TRBJ1-2, with a possible D match to TRBD1 (6 bases). This CDR3 spans 14 amino acids. Trimming removed 0 bases at V and 2 bases at J, with 10 bases between. CDR1 is SQVTM and CDR2 is ANQGSEA in the germline V gene. The CDR3 DNA reads TGCAGCGTTGAAGATCGGGGGCCGAACTATGGCTACACCTTC. Translating it yields CSVEDRGPNYGYTF.

This clonotype was picked up a small number of times. The chain is built from TRBV11-2 and TRBJ2-4; 11 bases agree with TRBD1. The CDR3 is made up of 14 amino acids. Germline CDR1 and CDR2: SGHAT and FQNNGV. V dropped 6 bases and J dropped 8; count of bases not matched to a gene: 6. CDR3 sequence: CASRRGTGGYIQYF. CDR3 DNA: TGTGCCAGCAGGCGCGGGACAGGGGGTTACATTCAGTACTTC.

The chain links TRBV28 to TRBJ2-7; weak D call: TRBD1 (6 bases). V lost 2 bases and J lost 2, with 13 bases in between. Germline V lookup: CDR1 MDHEN, CDR2 SYDVKM. The CDR3 is made up of 15 amino acids. CDR3 DNA sequence: TGTGCCAGCAGTTTAGGGGGCGGCCTCGCCTACGAGCAGTACTTC. Translating it yields CASSLGGGLAYEQYF.

The rearrangement uses TRBV7-9 and TRBJ2-1; D gene uncertain. Germline V gives CDR1 SEHNR, CDR2 FQNEAQ (reference sequence). The germline V and J ends were trimmed by 5 bases and 10 bases, with 9 bases remaining between them. The CDR3 is made up of 11 amino acids. The CDR3 bases are TGTGCCAGCAGCCTCAGTGAGGAGCAGTTCTTC. Translation: CASSLSEEQFF. The whole variable domain, remainder taken from reference TRBV7-9 and TRBJ2-1, is DTGVSQNPRHKITKRGQNVTFRCDPISEHNRLYWYRQTLGQGPEFLTYFQNEAQLEKSRLLSDRFSAERPKGSFSTLEIQRTEQGDSAMYLCASSLSEEQFFGPGTRLTVL.

The V call is TRBV5-1, the J call TRBJ2-4; the match to TRBD2 covers 8 bases. The CDR3 covers 15 residues. Germline CDR1 is SGHRS and CDR2 is YFSETQ. The V and J ends lost 1 base and 3 bases, in that order; junction bases with no gene match: 3. This CDR3 is CASSLPAGDKNIQYF. CDR3 in DNA: TGCGCCAGCAGCTTGCCAGCGGGAGACAAAAACATTCAGTACTTC.

The V and J genes are TRBV20-1 and TRBJ1-2; D may be TRBD1 (5 bases). The V end was cut by 4 bases, the J end by 4 bases, with 10 bases between. CDR3 length: 12 amino acids. CDR1 is DFQATT, CDR2 SNEGSKA, per germline (reference sequence). CDR3 region: CSAIRDSYGYTF. DNA of the CDR3: TGCAGTGCTATCAGGGACTCCTATGGCTACACCTTC.

Concerning this clonotype: One end of the junction does not line up with germline, which may come from a read error. V usage is TRBV10-3 and J usage is TRBJ1-2; the match to TRBD1 covers 7 bases. Germline loops: CDR1 ENHRY, CDR2 SYGVKD. The CDR3 is 17 amino acids. CDR3 loop: CAISDHIDRVANYGHTF. In nucleotides, the CDR3 is TGTGCCATCAGTGACCATATCGACAGGGTCGCTAACTATGGCCACACCTTC.

This clonotype has only a few counts. The chain couples TRBV28 to TRBJ1-2, with a tentative D call TRBD1 (5 bases). CDR3 length: 13 amino acids. The germline V and J ends were trimmed by 10 bases and 3 bases, with 15 bases remaining between them. Germline CDR1 and CDR2: MDHEN and SYDVKM. The CDR3 here is CANQGGQDYGYTF. In nucleotides, the CDR3 is TGTGCCAATCAGGGCGGGCAAGACTATGGCTACACCTTC.

This clonotype showed up just a few times. The chain combines TRBV6-2 or TRBV6-3 with TRBJ1-2; D possibly corresponds to TRBD1 (6 bases). The CDR3 is 13 residues long. CDR1 is MNHEY, CDR2 SVGEGT, per germline. Trimming cost V 6 bases and J 8 bases, with 16 bases left between them. CDR3 protein: CASRLNRERGYTF. In DNA, the CDR3 is TGTGCCAGCAGACTGAACAGGGAGCGCGGCTACACCTTC.

The J gene is TRBJ2-1, the V gene TRBV10-3; D is undetermined. From germline, CDR1 is ENHRY and CDR2 SYGVKD. With 0 bases removed from V and 7 bases from J, the gap between germline ends came to 10 bases. The CDR3 runs to 14 residues. The CDR3 sequence: CAISESGVQNEQFF. The CDR3 DNA reads TGTGCCATCAGTGAGTCTGGGGTACAAAATGAGCAGTTCTTC.

This clonotype has a handful of counts. CDR3 sequence reads: CAISCSERQDRGLYEQYF. The CDR3 DNA reads TGTGCCATCAGTTGTTCGGAACGACAGGACAGGGGGCTGTATGAGCAGTACTTC. This sequence joins TRBV10-3 and TRBJ2-7, with 11 bases that match TRBD1. The trim removed 5 bases at V and 7 bases at J, leaving 19 bases unmatched. CDR3 length: 18 residues. The germline V gene encodes CDR1 ENHRY and CDR2 SYGVKD.

V gene TRBV7-9 combines with J gene TRBJ1-4, with D perhaps TRBD1 (6 bases). This CDR3 region has 12 residues. Deletions cut 2 bases from V and 12 bases from J, with 10 bases between. The germline CDR1 and CDR2 sequences are SEHNR and FQNEAQ (reference sequence). CDR3 residues: CASSLSNRELFF. The CDR3 DNA follows: TGTGCCAGCAGCTTAAGTAACAGGGAACTGTTTTTT.

The chain carries TRBV5-1 and TRBJ2-3, with D maybe TRBD2 (6 bases). V was trimmed by 4 bases and J by 10 bases, leaving 22 bases between them. Germline V CDR1 and CDR2: SGHRS, YFSETQ. The CDR3 runs to 15 residues. CDR3: CASSHSPLGEEAQYF. The CDR3 DNA reads TGCGCCAGCAGCCATAGCCCACTGGGGGAGGAGGCGCAGTATTTT.

This chain joins TRBV27 and TRBJ2-6; D might be TRBD2 (7 bases). V lost 2 bases, J lost 0 bases, and 14 bases lay in between. This CDR3 comprises 18 residues. Germline CDR1 reads MNHEY; CDR2 reads SMNVEV (reference sequence). In DNA form, the CDR3 reads TGTGCCAGCAGTTTAGTGGGGGGGCTCTCCTCTGGGGCCAACGTCCTGACTTTC. This gives the protein CASSLVGGLSSGANVLTF.

In this sample, this clonotype turned up many times. The J gene is TRBJ2-1, the V gene TRBV5-1, with TRBD1 as a possible D gene (5 bases). The germline V and J ends were trimmed by 3 bases and 7 bases, with 14 bases remaining between them. The germline V gene encodes CDR1 SGHRS and CDR2 YFSETQ. The CDR3 is 14 amino acids. The CDR3 here is CASSSTVRGNEQFF. The DNA of the CDR3 is TGCGCCAGCAGCTCGACAGTGAGAGGAAATGAGCAGTTCTTC.